This passage covers 5 T cell receptor beta chains from one sample sequenced in a study of shared clonotypes between healthy human individuals. Sequencing was performed with immunoSEQ multiplex PCR; in TCRdb, only in-frame clones are kept and a portion is missing. The sample includes approximately 2,000,000 clones, roughly 92% of them seen just once. The specimen was naive CD4+ T cells from PBMCs. Subset noted: CD45RA+ positively selected. Receptor source: a man in his late teens or twenties in good health. Some clones in this sample may be carry-over from other donors' samples.

V is TRBV7-9 and J is TRBJ2-3; D possibly matches TRBD1 or TRBD2 (5 bases each). The CDR3 length is 16 residues. The V end lost 4 bases, the J end lost 4 bases, and 18 bases lay between the germline ends. The germline gives CDR1 SEHNR, CDR2 FQNEAQ (reference sequence). In DNA form, the CDR3 reads TGTGCCAGCAGCTCGAAGGGACGGCTAGGATCAGATACGCAGTATTTT. Amino acid sequence: CASSSKGRLGSDTQYF.

The V gene is TRBV2, the J gene TRBJ1-2; possible D gene TRBD1, 5 bases. Trimming cost V 1 base and J 9 bases, with 9 bases left between them. The CDR3 runs to 12 residues. Germline V CDR1 and CDR2: SNHLY, FYNNEI. The CDR3 sequence: CASSEDMGRYTF. CDR3 coding DNA: TGTGCCAGCAGTGAAGACATGGGGCGCTACACCTTC.

This chain uses TRBV6-1 with TRBJ1-3, with D tentatively TRBD1 (5 bases). This CDR3 is built from 16 residues. Germline-derived CDR1 and CDR2 are MNHNS and SASEGT. V gave up 1 base and J gave up 4 bases, with 14 bases separating them. This CDR3 is CASSEVVVGGGNTIYF. The DNA for the CDR3 is TGTGCCAGCAGTGAAGTGGTGGTCGGGGGAGGAAACACCATATATTTT.

The chain is built from TRBV18 and TRBJ1-1; 8 bases align to TRBD1. With 4 bases clipped from V and 10 bases from J, the junction kept 5 bases outside the gene matches. The CDR3 has 12 residues. In germline, CDR1 is KGHSH, CDR2 LQKENI. The CDR3 is CASSLQQGGAFF. DNA of the CDR3: TGTGCCAGCTCACTTCAACAGGGGGGAGCTTTCTTT.

The count of this clone is one. The CDR3 here is CASSKILGESTDTQYF. The CDR3 region has the DNA TGTGCCAGCAGCAAGATTCTAGGGGAGAGCACAGATACGCAGTATTTT. The V gene is TRBV7-9, the J gene TRBJ2-3; D may correspond to TRBD1 or TRBD2 (5 bases each). This CDR3 is built from 16 residues. V was clipped by 5 bases and J by 0 bases, with 15 bases between them. Germline V lookup: CDR1 SEHNR, CDR2 FQNEAQ (reference sequence).